The source of this T cell receptor (beta chain) is a study of T cell repertoires in cytomegalovirus infection (dated by TCRdb to about 2019). With regard to the full study: Donor HLA type was relevant to the analysis, as public TCR beta signatures indicated carriage of CMV infection together with the matching HLA type. Points the paper makes about the study in general: The ex vivo response was dominated by HLA-C-restricted CMV-specific TCR beta clonotypes, which also provided the single most frequent clonotype in two of eight donors. Carriers of CMV infection plus the relevant HLA type were discriminated by the cumulative frequency of public TCR beta family members in the study cohort and in an independent approximately 350-donor cohort.

This clonotype was counted many times. The antigen it recognizes is unknown. No base qualities exist here, and no much larger clone lies one base off it. The CDR3 goes from the cysteine to the phenylalanine over 19 residues. Kept here is only the CDR3 DNA, which spans 57 bases and is read in frame from base 1. The germline V gene provides CDR1 SGHVS and CDR2 FQNEAQ. Germline trimming amounts to 5 bases on V and 0 bases on J, with 14 as the count of junction bases outside the gene matches. The reads were generated on an Illumina HiSeq 1500. Using fastp at Q25 and MiXCR, TCRdb reprocessed the public reads and kept productive beta chains. Here each entry gathers all rows of one CDR3 protein and keeps the most common genes and DNA. This sample lists more than 90,000 distinct CDR3 sequences; about a tenth were detected once. The ten largest clones add up to over 25% of the sample.

The specimen was PBMCs, sequenced either directly or after in vitro stimulation (not recorded which). In this chain, TRBV7-8 is recombined with TRBJ2-1, with 9 bases matching TRBD2. This receptor was taken from a human donor in good health (CMV status not recorded). Some clones in this sample may be carry-over from other donors' samples. The CDR3 protein is CASSRGVGSGSISYNEQFF. In nucleotides, the sequence is TGTGCCAGCAGCCGGGGGGTTGGTAGCGGGAGTATCTCCTACAATGAGCAGTTCTTC.